Below, 19 T cell receptor beta chains from the same sample are listed, as sequenced in a study of tissue T cells after allogeneic stem cell transplantation. Clones were sequenced by immunoSEQ multiplex PCR, and TCRdb holds only the in-frame ones, with some missing. Counted here are about 22,000 clones, roughly two thirds occurring once; the ten biggest clones make up around 0.62%. The sequenced sample was spleen. These receptors were taken from a female BALB/c mouse in good health. This line is of MHC haplotype H2-d.

Worth noting for this clone: The gene names given are mouse names. The CDR3 extends 1 residue past the end of the read, so its final part is completed from the germline J gene. The V gene is TRBV19, the J gene TRBJ1-3; 7 nucleotides agree with TRBD1. The CDR3 is 15 residues long. Germline-derived CDR1 and CDR2 are FNHDT and SITEND (reference sequence). V shed 1 base and J 1 base; nucleotides not matched to a gene: 2. CDR3 DNA, as far as it was read: TGTGCCAGCAGTATAAGGGGGCGGTCTGGAAATACGCTCTAT. This codes for CASSIRGRSGNTLY. The whole CDR3 reads CASSIRGRSGNTLYF.

Comments on this clone: Genes and germline are mouse. The read stops 1 residue short of the end of the CDR3; the missing end is completed from the germline J gene. The rearrangement links TRBV13-2 to TRBJ2-1; TRBD2 matches at 8 bases. Germline lookup yields CDR1 NNHNN and CDR2 SYGAGS (reference sequence). Trimming removed 2 bases from V and 1 base from J; junction bases left unmatched: 2. This CDR3 has 15 amino acids. CDR3 DNA (partial): TGTGCCAGCGGTGACTGGGGGGCGAACTATGCTGAGCAGTTC. Its protein product is CASGDWGANYAEQF. The whole CDR3 sequence reads CASGDWGANYAEQFF.

Concerning this clone itself: Gene names and germline refer to mouse. The read falls 1 residue short of the CDR3 end, and the missing part is taken from the germline J gene. The genes are TRBV20 and TRBJ1-4, with 7 bases fitting TRBD1. V lost 0 bases to trimming and J lost 2 bases; unmatched junction nucleotides: 6. The CDR3 loop spans 16 amino acids. Germline V gene lookup returns CDR1 GFQATS and CDR2 STVNSAI. CDR3 DNA (partial): TGTGGTGCTAGGGATCTCCCACAGGGGTCCAACGAAAGATTATTT. Translation: CGARDLPQGSNERLF. Given in full, the CDR3 is CGARDLPQGSNERLFF. Full variable domain (outside the CDR3, taken from reference TRBV20 and TRBJ1-4): GALVYQYPRRTICKSGTSMRMECQAVGFQATSVAWYRQSPQKTFELIALSTVNSAIKYEQNFTQEKFPISHPNLSFSSMTVLNAYLEDRGLYLCGARDLPQGSNERLFFGHGTKLSVL.

In its sample, this clone was seen once. Mouse gene names apply. The sequenced fragment ends 1 residue before the CDR3 boundary, so the rest is inferred from the germline J gene. This same CDR3 is encoded by further DNA sequences in the sample. The gene calls are TRBV5 and TRBJ2-7; D unresolved. V gave up 0 bases and J gave up 4 bases, with 4 bases separating them. Looked up from germline, CDR1 is LGHNA and CDR2 is YNLKQL (reference sequence). There are 12 residues in the CDR3. The CDR3 loop reads CASSQEEYEQYF. CDR3 DNA, as far as it was read: TGTGCCAGCAGCCAAGAAGAGTATGAACAGTAC.

In the case of this clone: Here the gene names and germline are mouse. The read comes to an end 1 residue before the CDR3 does, leaving the germline J gene to fill in the end. The chain carries TRBV13-2 and TRBJ1-5; no reliable D call. The CDR3 extends over 13 amino acids. V was clipped by 6 bases and J by 0 bases, with 7 bases between them. Per the germline V gene, CDR1 is NNHNN and CDR2 is SYGAGS (reference sequence). CDR3 in amino acids: CASDSYNNQAPLF. The sequenced part of the CDR3 DNA is TGTGCCAGCGACAGCTATAACAACCAGGCTCCGCTT.

With regard to this clone: Here the gene names and germline are mouse. The sequenced fragment ends 1 residue before the CDR3 boundary, so the rest is inferred from the germline J gene. The V call is TRBV1, the J call TRBJ2-3; D assignment may be TRBD1 or TRBD2 (5 bases each). This CDR3 has 13 residues. Germline V gene lookup returns CDR1 NSQYPW and CDR2 LRSPGD (reference sequence). V lost 4 bases to trimming and J lost 0 bases, with 5 bases between them. The covered CDR3 bases are TGCACCTGCAGTGGGGGGAGTGCAGAAACGCTGTAT. Translated, it gives CTCSGGSAETLY. The entire CDR3 sequence reads CTCSGGSAETLYF.

Comment on this clone: The listed genes are named as in mouse. The DNA ends 1 residue before the CDR3 does, and the rest of the CDR3 is filled in from the germline J gene. The rearrangement uses TRBV20 and TRBJ1-2; 9 bases line up with TRBD1. The trim removed 2 bases at V and 4 bases at J, leaving 2 bases unmatched. CDR3 length: 13 residues. CDR1 and CDR2 (germline): GFQATS, STVNSAI. The sequenced part of the CDR3 DNA is TGTGGTGCTAGGAGGGACAGGGTCTCCGACTACACC. Its translation: CGARRDRVSDYT. The whole CDR3 reads CGARRDRVSDYTF.

Turning to this clone: At one end the junction does not follow the germline gene, possibly because of a read error. Germline and genes here are mouse. From the germline J gene comes the end of the CDR3, since the read stops 1 residue before it. This sequence joins TRBV29 and TRBJ1-2; D is uncertain. CDR1 is MSHET, CDR2 SYDVDS, per germline. This CDR3 is built from 12 residues. The sequenced CDR3 bases are TGTGCTGGCAGAGATACAAACTCCGACTACACC. Its protein is CAGRDTNSDYT. The CDR3 reads in full as CAGRDTNSDYTF.

Points on this clone: Mouse germline and gene names are used. The read terminates 1 residue ahead of where the CDR3 ends, so the germline J gene completes it. The V and J genes are TRBV2 and TRBJ2-1; 9 positions agree with TRBD2. Trimming at V came to 1 base and at J to 0 bases, leaving 1 base not matched to a gene. The CDR3 is 16 amino acids. Germline values: CDR1 LGHNA, CDR2 YSYQKL. The sequenced CDR3 bases are TGTGCCAGCAGCCAAGTGACTGGGGGTAACTATGCTGAGCAGTTC. Its protein product is CASSQVTGGNYAEQF. The full CDR3 is CASSQVTGGNYAEQFF.

As regards this clone: Gene labels here are mouse ones. The sequence runs out 1 residue before the end of the CDR3; the remainder is reconstructed from the germline J gene. The chain is built from TRBV2 and TRBJ2-5; 14 bases map to TRBD2. The V segment lost 3 bases and the J segment 8 bases; nucleotides outside the gene matches: 10. This CDR3 comprises 17 residues. Germline CDR1 is LGHNA and CDR2 is YSYQKL. The CDR3: CASSHPRDWGGAGTQYF. Partial CDR3 DNA: TGTGCCAGCAGCCACCCTCGGGACTGGGGGGGCGCGGGCACCCAGTAC.

Concerning this clone: The gene names given are mouse names. The DNA ends 1 residue before the CDR3 does, and the rest of the CDR3 is filled in from the germline J gene. The V call is TRBV29, the J call TRBJ2-7; TRBD1 is a possible D gene (5 bases). The V end lost 0 bases, the J end lost 2 bases, and 5 bases lay between the germline ends. The germline V gene encodes CDR1 MSHET and CDR2 SYDVDS. CDR3 size: 13 residues. The CDR3 sequence is CASSLSQAYEQYF. The sequenced part of the CDR3 DNA is TGTGCTAGCAGTTTATCACAGGCCTATGAACAGTAC.

Points on this clone: Each gene name is a mouse one. The read comes to an end 1 residue before the CDR3 does, leaving the germline J gene to fill in the end. The genes are TRBV19 and TRBJ2-5; 7 bases are shared with TRBD2. Germline lookup yields CDR1 FNHDT and CDR2 SITEND (reference sequence). Germline trimming cut 0 bases from V and 3 bases from J; bases unmatched to any gene: 1. This CDR3 region has 14 residues. CDR3 DNA, as far as it was read: TGTGCCAGCAGTATAGCTGGGGGTCAAGACACCCAGTAC. Residues: CASSIAGGQDTQY. The entire CDR3 sequence reads CASSIAGGQDTQYF.

On this clone: Gene and germline names: mouse. CDR3: CASSGDRGRENTLYF. The part of the CDR3 DNA that was read is TGTGCCAGCAGTGGCGACAGGGGAAGGGAAAACACCTTGTAC. The chain joins TRBV13-1 to TRBJ2-4, with 8 positions matching TRBD1. The CDR3 goes on 1 residue after the read ends, and that part is filled in from the germline J gene. This CDR3 spans 15 amino acids. Unmatched junction bases numbered 7, after V lost 3 bases and J lost 4 bases. Germline V gene data show CDR1 as NSHNY and CDR2 as SYGAGN.

Worth noting for this clone: Mouse gene names and germline throughout. The CDR3 DNA, read in part, is TGTGCCAGCAGTCCAGGGGAGGCTGAGCAGTTC. This codes for CASSPGEAEQF. The full CDR3 sequence reads CASSPGEAEQFF. The chain links TRBV13-1 to TRBJ2-1; D possibly corresponds to TRBD1 (6 bases). The read ends 1 residue shy of where the CDR3 ends; the end is completed using the germline J gene. This CDR3 is built from 12 residues. V was cut by 4 bases and J by 7 bases, with 9 bases left in between. The germline CDR1 and CDR2 sequences are NSHNY and SYGAGN.

Worth noting for this clone: Gene names refer to mouse genes. The CDR3 is cut off 1 residue early in the read; its end comes from the germline J gene. The chain is built from TRBV13-2 and TRBJ1-3; 11 nucleotides match TRBD1. CDR1 and CDR2 from the germline V gene are NNHNN and SYGAGS (reference sequence). J lost 0 bases, V lost 2 bases, and 1 base had no gene match. CDR3 length equals 16 residues. The CDR3 loop reads CASGEGTGGSGNTLYF. The sequenced part of the CDR3 DNA is TGTGCCAGCGGTGAGGGGACAGGGGGTTCTGGAAATACGCTCTAT.

Turning to this clone: Mouse names are used for the genes. The CDR3 goes on 1 residue after the read ends, and that part is filled in from the germline J gene. The V gene is TRBV13-2, the J gene TRBJ1-1; TRBD1 is a possible D gene (6 bases). The V and J ends lost 4 bases and 0 bases respectively, with 10 bases between them. CDR3 length equals 14 residues. Germline loops: CDR1 NNHNN, CDR2 SYGAGS (reference sequence). CDR3 DNA, as far as it was read: TGTGCCAGCGGTCCGGGACAAGCAAACACAGAAGTCTTC. Translating gives CASGPGQANTEVF. The CDR3 in full is CASGPGQANTEVFF.

Note on this clone: Genes here carry mouse names. The read is 1 residue too short to cover the CDR3 end, so that end is filled in from the germline J gene. The sample holds other DNA sequences that translate to the same CDR3. This chain connects TRBV13-2 to TRBJ2-1; D gene unclear. V lost 0 bases, J lost 6 bases, and 1 base lay in between. The germline V gene encodes CDR1 NNHNN and CDR2 SYGAGS (reference sequence). This CDR3 is built from 11 residues. This chain's CDR3 is CASGDAAEQFF. The CDR3 bases that were read are TGTGCCAGCGGTGATGCTGCTGAGCAGTTC.

Of note for this clone: The germline and genes are mouse ones. The sequenced fragment ends 1 residue before the CDR3 boundary, so the rest is inferred from the germline J gene. The J gene is TRBJ1-1, the V gene TRBV1; TRBD1 matches at 9 bases. Trimming at V came to 3 bases and at J to 1 base, leaving 6 bases not matched to a gene. The CDR3 spans 16 residues. Germline values: CDR1 NSQYPW, CDR2 LRSPGD (reference sequence). Incomplete CDR3 DNA: TGCACCTGCAGTGCGACCGGGACAGGGAGGAACACAGAAGTCTTC. This sequence encodes CTCSATGTGRNTEVF. The full CDR3 sequence reads CTCSATGTGRNTEVFF.

To note about this clone: The germline and genes are mouse ones. The CDR3 end is not reached by the read, which stops 1 residue before it; the germline J gene fills it in. The rearrangement uses TRBV13-1 and TRBJ2-2, with TRBD1 identical over 8 bases. Trimming cost V 3 bases and J 1 base; bases outside gene matches: 2. In germline, CDR1 is NSHNY, CDR2 SYGAGN. CDR3 length: 15 amino acids. Partial CDR3 DNA: TGTGCCAGCAGTGTGGACAGGGAAAACACCGGGCAGCTCTAC. Its translation is CASSVDRENTGQLY. The whole CDR3 sequence reads CASSVDRENTGQLYF.